One T cell receptor (beta chain) is described in this entry. Antigen: not known. The CDR3 runs 15 residues. Germline-derived CDR1 and CDR2 are MNHNS and SASEGT. Germline trimming cut 7 bases from V and 4 bases from J; bases unmatched to any gene: 7. These data originate in a study of T cells after yellow fever vaccination. Study-level points and caveats: Detected again after the booster were most primary-vaccination clones, at 95% to 97% CD4 and 88% CD8. Few clonotypes appeared in both CD4 and CD8 compartments. A weaker secondary response peaked on day 5, the primary on day 15. FACS-sorted repertoires could harbor abundant contaminating bulk-population clonotypes.

TCRdb re-analysed the 5' RACE reads in MiXCR, keeping a single row per CDR3 protein. The sample consists of under 700,000 distinct CDR3 sequences, about 15% of them appearing once. The chain recombines TRBV6-1 with TRBJ2-2, with 9 nucleotides matching TRBD2. The clonotype originates from a man aged 18 to 35 who received the YFV17D yellow fever vaccine. The sequencing here drew on PBMCs, taken around 5 days after the first yellow fever vaccination. The CDR3 DNA sequence: TGTGCCAGCAAGAGACTAGCGGCGGGCACCGGGGAGCTGTTTTTT. Translating gives CASKRLAAGTGELFF.